This T cell receptor (beta chain) was sequenced during a study of cytomegalovirus exposure and HLA in healthy donors. PCR involved 60 Vbeta and 13 Jbeta primers. Repertoires were generated with immunoSEQ multiplex PCR, while TCRdb's copy carries only in-frame clones and drops some. Recorded here are 100,000 to 150,000 clones; the top ten clones represent 2% to 2.5%. CDR1 is LNHNV and CDR2 is YYDKDF in the germline V gene (reference sequence). The CDR3 runs to 17 residues. After removal of 6 bases from V and 1 base from J, the junction contained 13 bases not matched to a gene. The sequence was collected from a man aged 35 to 55 in good health and CMV-seronegative. Source material: PBMCs. V and J are TRBV15 and TRBJ2-3; TRBD1 matches at 7 bases. CDR3 sequence reads: CATSRITGALGTDTQYF. The CDR3 DNA follows: TGTGCCACCAGTCGAATAACAGGGGCGTTAGGCACAGATACGCAGTATTTT.